A single sample gave rise to the 25 T cell receptor beta chains below, sequenced in a study of human T cells and chemical hapten exposure. TCRdb called the RACE reads again in MiXCR, with one record for every CDR3 protein. The table has approximately 57,000 distinct CDR3 sequences, 9.3% seen once; the top ten hold about 14%. Indicated time point: patch test 1, 2 weeks after DPC sensitization. Treatment defined: therapeutic diphenylcyclopropenone sensitization with weekly scalp DPC. The sample here was whole blood, taken in connection with sensitization to the hapten diphenylcyclopropenone (DPC). These receptors all come from a woman between 40 and 50 years old with alopecia areata. Some clones in this sample may be carry-over from other donors' samples.

The gene calls are TRBV10-3 and TRBJ1-5; D is unclear. The CDR3 extends over 12 amino acids. Germline V gene data show CDR1 as ENHRY and CDR2 as SYGVKD. With 7 bases removed from V and 11 bases from J, the gap between germline ends came to 15 bases. CDR3 DNA sequence: TGTGCCATCAAAGTGCGAGCTGAGGCCCAGCATTTT. It translates to CAIKVRAEAQHF.

The chain carries TRBV5-1 and TRBJ2-5; maybe TRBD1 (5 bases). The CDR3 totals 13 residues. The germline CDR1 and CDR2 sequences are SGHRS and YFSETQ. V shed 4 bases and J shed 2 bases, with 9 bases lying between them. The CDR3: CASSLDKQETQYF. The CDR3, as DNA: TGCGCCAGCAGCCTGGACAAGCAAGAGACCCAGTACTTC.

V and J are TRBV6-1 and TRBJ2-1; TRBD2 matches 7 bases. There are 13 residues in the CDR3. V dropped 6 bases and J dropped 7; count of bases not matched to a gene: 6. Germline assignment: CDR1 MNHNS and CDR2 SASEGT. CDR3 sequence (DNA): TGTGCCAGCAGCACTAAGCGGGGTAATGAGCAGTTCTTC. It codes for CASSTKRGNEQFF.

This clonotype was counted ten times or more. The rearrangement links TRBV6-6 to TRBJ1-1, with 8 bases aligning to TRBD1. Germline V CDR1 and CDR2: MNHNY, SVGAGI (reference sequence). V dropped 5 bases and J dropped 6; count of bases not matched to a gene: 5. The CDR3 loop spans 13 amino acids. The CDR3 nucleotides read TGTGCCAGCAGTAAGACAGGGGTCCCTGAAGCTTTCTTT. This codes for CASSKTGVPEAFF.

This clonotype was detected ten times or more. The chain links TRBV6-4 to TRBJ2-2; no definite D call. The CDR3 totals 13 residues. V dropped 0 bases and J dropped 9 bases, with 8 bases sitting between them. CDR1 and CDR2 (germline): MRHNA, SNTAGT. Written as DNA, the CDR3 is TGTGCCAGCAGTGACTCAGATAGCCGGGAGCTGTTTTTT. Translated, it gives CASSDSDSRELFF.

The chain uses TRBV5-1 and TRBJ2-5; 9 bases align to TRBD2. The CDR3 totals 15 residues. With 2 bases clipped from V and 1 base from J, the junction kept 3 bases outside the gene matches. The germline CDR1 and CDR2 sequences are SGHRS and YFSETQ. CDR3 DNA: TGCGCCAGCAGCTTTAGCGGGGGCGCCCAAGAGACCCAGTACTTC. Translation gives CASSFSGGAQETQYF.

The chain couples TRBV7-2 to TRBJ2-5; D not certain. Trimming left V 6 bases short and J 1 base short, with 9 bases between. CDR3 length: 13 residues. Germline V gene data show CDR1 as SGHTA and CDR2 as FQGNSA. The CDR3 nucleotides read TGTGCCAGCAGTCGTCATCCCCAAGAGACCCAGTACTTC. Protein product: CASSRHPQETQYF.

This clonotype was detected many times. The chain recombines TRBV7-9 with TRBJ2-4, with 7 bases matching TRBD1. Germline CDR1 is SEHNR and CDR2 is FQNEAQ (reference sequence). Trimming at V came to 4 bases and at J to 3 bases, leaving 9 bases not matched to a gene. The CDR3 sequence is 16 residues long. The CDR3 DNA sequence: TGTGCCAGCAGCTCAGAATTGGACAGGAACAAAAACATTCAGTACTTC. The encoded protein is CASSSELDRNKNIQYF. Full variable domain (outside the CDR3, taken from reference TRBV7-9 and TRBJ2-4): DTGVSQNPRHKITKRGQNVTFRCDPISEHNRLYWYRQTLGQGPEFLTYFQNEAQLEKSRLLSDRFSAERPKGSFSTLEIQRTEQGDSAMYLCASSSELDRNKNIQYFGAGTRLSVL.

This clonotype was observed many times. J is TRBJ1-5 and V is TRBV29-1; possible D gene TRBD1, 5 bases. Germline CDR1 and CDR2: SQVTM and ANQGSEA. Trimming shortened V by 0 bases and J by 5 bases, and 8 bases separated the two germline ends. The CDR3 extends over 13 amino acids. CDR3 DNA sequence: TGCAGCGTTGAAGAGGGAGGGGATCAGCCCCAGCATTTT. It yields the protein CSVEEGGDQPQHF.

This clonotype appeared a few times. This chain connects TRBV4-1 to TRBJ2-3; tentatively, D is TRBD2 (7 bases). Germline lookup yields CDR1 MGHRA and CDR2 YSYEKL. Deletions cut 1 base from V and 2 bases from J, with 16 bases between. The CDR3 contains 17 residues. The chain's CDR3 is CASSQGGASGNTDTQYF. For the CDR3, the DNA is TGCGCCAGCAGCCAAGGGGGGGCTAGCGGAAACACAGATACGCAGTATTTT.

This chain joins TRBV12-3 or TRBV12-4 and TRBJ1-2; D unclear. The V gene lost 5 bases and the J gene lost 7 bases, with 8 bases spanning the gap. The CDR3 length is 11 residues. CDR3 protein: CASSERIGYTF. CDR3 DNA sequence: TGTGCCAGCAGTGAAAGAATTGGCTACACCTTC.

This clonotype was seen a handful of times. The CDR3 protein is CSVGGQGPLFYEQYF. The DNA of the CDR3 is TGCAGCGTTGGGGGACAGGGGCCATTATTCTACGAGCAGTACTTC. This chain links TRBV29-1 with TRBJ2-7; 10 bases match TRBD1. Germline loops: CDR1 SQVTM, CDR2 ANQGSEA. This CDR3 has 15 amino acids. V gave up 4 bases and J gave up 3 bases; unmatched junction bases: 9.

This sequence joins TRBV29-1 and TRBJ1-2, with D perhaps matching TRBD1 (6 bases). CDR1 and CDR2 (germline): SQVTM, ANQGSEA. The CDR3 is 13 residues long. Trimming took 2 bases from V and 2 from J, leaving 9 bases between them. The CDR3 DNA follows: TGCAGCGTTGAACAGGGGCTAAACTATGGCTACACCTTC. Protein: CSVEQGLNYGYTF.

This clonotype was found many times. The rearrangement links TRBV5-1 to TRBJ1-1, with D maybe TRBD1 (5 bases). The CDR3 totals 14 residues. The V end lost 5 bases, the J end lost 2 bases, and 13 bases lay between the germline ends. Germline V lookup: CDR1 SGHRS, CDR2 YFSETQ. The DNA of the CDR3 is TGCGCCAGCAGGAAAGGGGCCGGAAACACTGAAGCTTTCTTT. Its translation: CASRKGAGNTEAFF.

The V gene is TRBV19, the J gene TRBJ2-6; D not certain. This CDR3 comprises 16 residues. Germline V CDR1 and CDR2: LNHDA, SQIVND (reference sequence). With 4 bases removed from V and 0 bases from J, the gap between germline ends came to 10 bases. The CDR3 reads CASSKVPSSGANVLTF. CDR3 in DNA: TGTGCCAGTAGTAAAGTTCCTTCCTCTGGGGCCAACGTCCTGACTTTC.

Comments on this clonotype: The DNA is left out, because the CDR3 cannot be placed on it with certainty; the CDR3 is given as TCRdb lists it. The V and J genes are TRBV12-2 and TRBJ1-4. TRBV12-2 is described as a pseudogene. The CDR3 has 17 amino acids, counting both end residues. CDR3 sequence: CASRPRGVGTGNEKLFF.

The gene calls are TRBV7-2 and TRBJ1-1; D call uncertain. The CDR3 extends over 13 amino acids. CDR1 and CDR2 (germline): SGHTA, FQGNSA. V lost 0 bases and J lost 6, with 8 bases in between. CDR3 nucleotides: TGTGCCAGCAGCTTAGCTGTCCAGGCTGAAGCTTTCTTT. Its translation: CASSLAVQAEAFF.

The sample holds many counts of this clonotype. The chain joins TRBV4-2 to TRBJ1-5, with D unresolved. Trimming removed 1 base at V and 7 bases at J, with 14 bases between. The CDR3 runs 15 residues. CDR1 and CDR2 from the germline V gene are LGHNA and YNFKEQ. The CDR3 sequence: CASSQALGNRQPQHF. CDR3 nucleotide sequence: TGTGCCAGCAGCCAAGCTTTGGGGAACCGACAGCCCCAGCATTTT.

This clonotype has ten or more counts. The chain has TRBV7-8 and TRBJ2-1; D is ambiguous. CDR1 and CDR2 from the germline V gene are SGHVS and FQNEAQ. This CDR3 contains 12 residues. V dropped 5 bases and J dropped 10 bases, with 12 bases sitting between them. CDR3 nucleotide sequence: TGTGCCAGCAGCCTAAACCGAGGCGAGCAGTTCTTC. Residues: CASSLNRGEQFF.

A note on this clonotype: A read error may produce the germline difference seen at one junction end. The genes are TRBV6-5 and TRBJ1-4, with D hard to call. The CDR3 is 15 amino acids. CDR1 and CDR2 from the germline V gene are MNHEY and SVGAGI. This CDR3 is CASRVTWATNERLFF. DNA of the CDR3: TGTGCCTCCCGAGTTACATGGGCAACTAATGAAAGACTGTTTTTT.

The chain is built from TRBV12-3 or TRBV12-4 and TRBJ2-1, with D maybe TRBD2 (7 bases). The CDR3 consists of 15 residues. Between the trimmed V and J ends, which lost 5 bases and 4 bases, there was a span of 15 bases. CDR3 coding DNA: TGTGCCAGCAGTAACCGGGGGGCAGGGTACAATGAGCAGTTCTTC. This encodes CASSNRGAGYNEQFF.

This clonotype was picked up many times. The chain carries TRBV10-3 and TRBJ1-4; 8 positions match TRBD1. CDR3 length: 19 amino acids. Trimming cost V 0 bases and J 4 bases; bases outside gene matches: 13. Germline assignment: CDR1 ENHRY and CDR2 SYGVKD. CDR3 loop: CAISESLDRGKGNNEKLFF. The CDR3 DNA follows: TGTGCCATCAGTGAGTCACTCGACAGGGGCAAAGGGAATAATGAAAAACTGTTTTTT.

The sample holds a few counts of this clonotype. V is TRBV10-2 and J is TRBJ1-4, with 7 bases lining up with TRBD1. After removal of 3 bases from V and 10 bases from J, the junction contained 17 bases not matched to a gene. CDR1 WSHSY and CDR2 SAAADI come from the germline V gene. The CDR3 sequence is 17 residues long. CDR3 in amino acids: CASSDLIPGQPRGKLFF. The DNA of the CDR3 is TGCGCCAGCAGTGACCTCATCCCGGGACAGCCGAGGGGAAAACTGTTTTTT.

This clonotype was seen repeatedly, ten times or more. This rearrangement joins TRBV7-8 to TRBJ2-3; 10 bases fit TRBD2. With 3 bases clipped from V and 4 bases from J, the junction kept 4 bases outside the gene matches. The CDR3 is made up of 15 amino acids. Germline CDR1 is SGHVS and CDR2 is FQNEAQ. CDR3: CASSFERGGADTQYF. In nucleotides, the CDR3 is TGTGCCAGCAGCTTTGAGCGGGGGGGCGCAGATACGCAGTATTTT.

On this clonotype itself: It may be a read error: a sequence one base away is much more abundant. The rearrangement links TRBV9 to TRBJ2-1; D is perhaps TRBD1 or TRBD2 (5 bases each). The germline V gene has CDR1 SGDLS and CDR2 YYNGEE. This CDR3 spans 16 amino acids. The chain's CDR3 is CANSALGDGSYNEQFF. As DNA, the CDR3 is TGTGCCAACAGCGCATTGGGGGACGGGTCCTACAATGAGCAGTTCTTC.